This T cell receptor beta chain appears in the sequencing data of a study of beta chain features in type 1 diabetes. TCRB transcripts that were expressed got sequenced, as all of the isolated RNA had been reverse transcribed. Stem cell-like memory T cell samples averaged approximately 940,000 immunoSEQ reads each. Produced via immunoSEQ multiplex PCR; TCRdb's table is partial and in-frame only. The sample holds fewer than 15,000 clones, 45% to 50% seen once. This clone appeared a few times. This CDR3 spans 14 amino acids. With 5 bases removed from V and 1 base from J, the gap between germline ends came to 9 bases. CDR1 and CDR2 (germline): SGHTA, FQGNSA.

The sample taken for sequencing was stem cell memory CD4+ T cells from blood. The V gene is TRBV7-2, the J gene TRBJ2-1; tentatively, D is TRBD2 (6 bases). This TCR came from a man aged 18-30 years in good health. The CDR3 sequence: CASSVGGSYNEQFF. Written as DNA, the CDR3 is TGTGCCAGCAGCGTGGGGGGATCCTACAATGAGCAGTTCTTC.